This TCR beta chain derives from a study of cytomegalovirus exposure and HLA in healthy donors. V lost 6 bases to trimming and J lost 0 bases, with 9 bases between them. CDR1 and CDR2 from the germline V gene are SGHVS and FQNEAQ. The CDR3 has 14 amino acids. The PCR had 60 Vbeta and 13 Jbeta primers. Sequencing was performed with immunoSEQ multiplex PCR; in TCRdb, only in-frame clones are kept and a portion is missing. The table records roughly 90,000 clones, approximately 90% of them present only once. On this clone itself: What it recognizes is unknown.

Overall study findings and caveats: In vitro confirmation showed a few CMV-associated chains to be CMV antigen specific.

The sequenced sample was PBMCs. The source is a man between 18 and 29 years old in good health and CMV-seronegative. This sequence joins TRBV7-8 and TRBJ2-1; the D gene is possibly TRBD2 (6 bases). Here the CDR3 reads CASRKTSSYNEQFF. The DNA of the CDR3 is TGTGCCAGCAGGAAGACTAGCTCCTACAATGAGCAGTTCTTC. Supplemented by reference TRBV7-8 and TRBJ2-1, the full variable domain reads GAGVSQSPRYKVAKRGQDVALRCDPISGHVSLFWYQQALGQGPEFLTYFQNEAQLDKSGLPSDRFFAERPEGSVSTLKIQRTQQEDSAVYLCASRKTSSYNEQFFGPGTRLTVL.